This T cell receptor beta chain is from a study of blood T cells in healthy people across ages (dated by TCRdb to between 2015 and 2016). Regarding the complete study: In model experiments, roughly one uniquely barcoded TCR beta cDNA molecule per two T cells was captured by template switching. The study measured age-related changes in TCR beta repertoire diversity using deep sequencing normalized with unique cDNA molecular identifiers. Four age groups were formed from the donors: young (average 16 years), middle-aged (around 41), aged (around 62) and long-lived (around 82). To avoid experimental bias, donors of different ages were spread randomly across the sequencing lanes. For two donors (one aged 18 to 29 and one aged 80 or older), the study analyzed two additional independent replicas of 1 million unique cDNA reads from the same blood draw. Results and caveats for the whole study, not just this receptor: Compared with the aged group, more naive CD4+ T cells, fewer expanded clones and increased TCR diversity were shown by the long-lived group, suggesting age selection. Conclusive comparison of naive and antigen-experienced compartments was prevented by the profiling of bulk unsorted PBMCs. Observed TCR beta diversity per million T cells fell roughly linearly with age, and a significant reduction was already apparent by age approximately 40. A strong correlation was found between observed TCR beta diversity and the percentage of naive T cells measured by flow cytometry. Estimates of total diversity based on one million sequenced T cells were regarded as lower bounds and as underestimates. The CMV infection status of donors was not known, potentially confounding age-related changes in expanded clonotypes.

The donors were roughly 39 Caucasian individuals from Russia, aged roughly 6 to 90 years, who were systemically healthy. Around 10 milliliters of peripheral blood were drawn from each donor into EDTA-treated Vacutainer tubes. PBMCs were isolated by Ficoll-Paque density-gradient centrifugation, with at least 6 million obtained per sample. Trizol reagent was used to extract total RNA from the PBMCs, yielding at least 5 micrograms per sample. For every donor, an aliquot of PBMCs went through flow cytometry to measure the percentages of naive CD45RAhigh/CD27high T cells. CDR1 and CDR2, per the germline V gene, are SGHRS and YFSETQ. Trimming accounts for 4 bases at V and 7 bases at J, while the number of junction bases matched to no gene is 13. Spanning cysteine to phenylalanine, the CDR3 consists of 16 amino acids. CDR3 DNA is the only sequence kept; it has 48 bases, read in frame from the first base.

A word on this clonotype: Its antigen is currently not known. Base qualities are missing; no much larger clone stands one base away.

Receptors were amplified or captured by 5' RACE. The sequencer listed for this sample is Illumina HiSeq 2500. A second PCR of roughly 7 to 11 cycles was performed with a sample-barcoded 5' primer and a J-beta primer mix. A template-switch 5' adaptor carrying 12 random nucleotides introduced a unique molecular identifier onto each TCR beta cDNA molecule. Each sample yielded at least 2.5 million CDR3-containing paired-end reads. All of the RNA was converted into first-strand cDNA using the Mint cDNA synthesis kit, with a TRBC-specific oligonucleotide serving as the primer. After uracil-DNA glycosylase treatment, a first 18-cycle PCR used universal primers M1SS and BC2_uni_R on all cDNA. Per the original workflow: Normalization of each sample was performed by random selection of 1 million high-quality reads, each carrying a distinct molecular identifier. Reads with shared molecular identifiers were discarded instead of being binned into consensus sequences. CDR3 identification, clonotype clustering and error correction used MiTCR with a Q25 quality threshold and the strictest error-elimination algorithm. A nonparametric unseen species model with Euler transformation was used to estimate lower-bound total TCR beta diversity. TCRdb reanalyzed the raw reads on its own, using fastp at Q25 for trimming and MiXCR for clone calling, and kept in-frame beta chains. Rows merge per CDR3 protein into single entries with the most common DNA and genes. The V and J calls here are based on TCRdb, not the publication. The sample table shows about 590,000 distinct CDR3 sequences, and about 28% are seen once. The ten largest clones capture less than 20% of the sample.

This chain joins TRBV5-1 to TRBJ1-4, with TRBD1 identical over 7 junction bases. The sequence came from an elderly woman in good health. Sequenced: blood. The nucleotide sequence is TGCGCCAGCAGCCCTTATTACAGGGGTGCGATTGAAAAACTGTTTTTT. This gives the protein CASSPYYRGAIEKLFF.